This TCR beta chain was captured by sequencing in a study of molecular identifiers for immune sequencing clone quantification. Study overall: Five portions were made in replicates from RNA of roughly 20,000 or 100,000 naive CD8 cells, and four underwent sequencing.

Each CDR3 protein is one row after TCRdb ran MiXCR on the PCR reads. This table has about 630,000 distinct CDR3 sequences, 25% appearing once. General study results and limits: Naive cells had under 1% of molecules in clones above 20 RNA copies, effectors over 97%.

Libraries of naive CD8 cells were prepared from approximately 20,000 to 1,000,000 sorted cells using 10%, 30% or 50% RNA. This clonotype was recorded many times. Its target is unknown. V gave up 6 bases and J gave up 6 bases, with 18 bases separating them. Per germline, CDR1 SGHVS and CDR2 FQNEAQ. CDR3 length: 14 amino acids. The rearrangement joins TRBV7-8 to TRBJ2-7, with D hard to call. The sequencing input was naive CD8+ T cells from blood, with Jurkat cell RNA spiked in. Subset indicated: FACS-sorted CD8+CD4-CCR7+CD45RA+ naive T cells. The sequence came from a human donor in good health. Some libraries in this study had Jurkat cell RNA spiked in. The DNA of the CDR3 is TGTGCCAGCAGTCCGTGGAGAGGACCTTTCGAGCAGTACTTC. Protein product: CASSPWRGPFEQYF.